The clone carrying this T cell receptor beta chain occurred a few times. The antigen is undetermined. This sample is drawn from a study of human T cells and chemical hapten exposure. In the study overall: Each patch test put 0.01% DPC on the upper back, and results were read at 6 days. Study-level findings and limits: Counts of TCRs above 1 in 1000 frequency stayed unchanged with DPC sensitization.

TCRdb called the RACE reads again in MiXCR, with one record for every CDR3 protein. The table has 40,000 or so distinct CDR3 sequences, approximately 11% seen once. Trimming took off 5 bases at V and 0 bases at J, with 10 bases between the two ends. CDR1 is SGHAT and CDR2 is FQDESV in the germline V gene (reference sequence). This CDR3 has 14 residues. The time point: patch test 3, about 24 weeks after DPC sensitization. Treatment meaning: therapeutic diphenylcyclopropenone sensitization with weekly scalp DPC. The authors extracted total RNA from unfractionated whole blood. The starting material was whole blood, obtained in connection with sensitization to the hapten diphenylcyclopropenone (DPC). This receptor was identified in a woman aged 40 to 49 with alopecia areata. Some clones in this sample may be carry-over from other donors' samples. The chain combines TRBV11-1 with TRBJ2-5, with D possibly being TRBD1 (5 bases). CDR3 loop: CASSPTGHQETQYF. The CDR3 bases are TGTGCCAGCAGCCCAACAGGCCACCAAGAGACCCAGTACTTC. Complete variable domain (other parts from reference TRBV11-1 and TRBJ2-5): EAEVAQSPRYKITEKSQAVAFWCDPISGHATLYWYRQILGQGPELLVQFQDESVVDDSQLPKDRFSAERLKGVDSTLKIQPAELGDSAMYLCASSPTGHQETQYFGPGTRLLVL.